The 23 T cell receptor beta chains below were found in one sample sequenced in a study of blood T cell repertoires in COVID-19. Assay: immunoSEQ multiplex PCR; the TCRdb copy retains only in-frame clones and omits some. The sample has roughly 16,000 clones; 76% are singletons. Sequenced material: peripheral blood. The receptors were sampled from a man aged 65 to 85 with active or convalescent COVID-19.

The chain uses TRBV28 and TRBJ1-2, with D unclear. Per the germline V gene, CDR1 is MDHEN and CDR2 is SYDVKM. CDR3 length: 14 amino acids. V lost 5 bases, J lost 4 bases, and 14 bases lay in between. This chain's CDR3 is CASSPQTQSYGYTF. The CDR3 DNA sequence: TGTGCCAGCAGTCCCCAGACACAGTCCTATGGCTACACCTTC.

The J gene is TRBJ1-2, the V gene TRBV5-1; D is perhaps TRBD1 (6 bases). Germline V gene sequence: CDR1 SGHRS, CDR2 YFSETQ. V shed 1 base and J shed 5 bases, with 12 bases lying between them. The CDR3 totals 14 residues. The CDR3, as DNA: TGCGCCAGCAGCTTGAACAGGGCCCTGTATGGCTACACCTTC. As protein: CASSLNRALYGYTF. Filled out from reference TRBV5-1 and TRBJ1-2, the complete variable domain reads KAGVTQTPRYLIKTRGQQVTLSCSPISGHRSVSWYQQTPGQGLQFLFEYFSETQRNKGNFPGRFSGRQFSNSRSEMNVSTLELGDSALYLCASSLNRALYGYTFGSGTRLTVV.

The V call is TRBV27, the J call TRBJ1-2, with 10 bases lining up with TRBD1. The CDR3 contains 14 residues. Trimming removed 7 bases from V and 4 bases from J; junction bases left unmatched: 6. The germline gives CDR1 MNHEY, CDR2 SMNVEV (reference sequence). In DNA, the CDR3 is TGTGCCAGCAAACGGGACAGGGGTACCTATGGCTACACCTTC. Amino acids: CASKRDRGTYGYTF.

The chain links TRBV5-1 to TRBJ2-5, with TRBD2 matching over 10 bases. The CDR3 sequence is 17 residues long. Germline assignment: CDR1 SGHRS and CDR2 YFSETQ. V was pared by 5 bases and J by 2 bases, with 12 bases of the junction left unmatched. This CDR3 reads CASSTTIAGGGQETQYF. The DNA of the CDR3 is TGCGCCAGCAGTACTACCATAGCGGGAGGTGGGCAAGAGACCCAGTACTTC.

This chain uses TRBV5-1 with TRBJ2-5, with unresolved D. Germline CDR1 SGHRS, CDR2 YFSETQ. Trimming took 0 bases from V and 1 from J, leaving 4 bases between them. The length of the CDR3 is 13 residues. CDR3 nucleotide sequence: TGCGCCAGCAGCTTGGGCAGCCAAGAGACCCAGTACTTC. Translated, it gives CASSLGSQETQYF.

This clone has ten or more counts. The rearrangement links TRBV28 to TRBJ1-5; D remains unclear. Germline values: CDR1 MDHEN, CDR2 SYDVKM. This CDR3 is 13 amino acids long. The V and J ends lost 3 bases and 4 bases respectively, with 7 bases between them. For the CDR3, the DNA is TGTGCCAGCAGTTTGGCGGTAAATCAGCCCCAGCATTTT. Encoded protein: CASSLAVNQPQHF.

CDR3 region: CATSDASGTLYEQFF. The CDR3 DNA reads as TGTGCCACCAGTGACGCTAGCGGGACTCTCTATGAGCAGTTCTTC. The chain combines TRBV24-1 with TRBJ2-1; 9 bases map to TRBD2. Germline V gene data show CDR1 as KGHDR and CDR2 as SFDVKD. The ends lost 4 bases at V and 8 bases at J; junction bases unmatched: 8. CDR3 size: 15 residues.

This clone was recorded a few times. CDR3 loop: CSASLPHNTEAFF. The DNA of the CDR3 is TGCAGTGCTAGTCTTCCACACAACACTGAAGCTTTCTTT. The genes are TRBV20-1 and TRBJ1-1; D not certain. V dropped 3 bases and J dropped 2 bases, with 10 bases sitting between them. Per germline, CDR1 DFQATT and CDR2 SNEGSKA (reference sequence). The CDR3 has 13 amino acids.

This chain uses TRBV6-5 with TRBJ2-7, with TRBD1 matching 11 bases. The CDR3 contains 14 residues. The V and J ends lost 8 bases and 4 bases, in that order; junction bases with no gene match: 7. Looked up from germline, CDR1 is MNHEY and CDR2 is SVGAGI. CDR3 in amino acids: CASGRDRGEYEQYF. CDR3 nucleotides: TGTGCCAGCGGCCGGGACAGGGGGGAATACGAGCAGTACTTC.

The V and J genes are TRBV9 and TRBJ2-2; D may be TRBD2 (5 bases). This CDR3 is 14 amino acids long. Germline assignment: CDR1 SGDLS and CDR2 YYNGEE. The germline V and J ends were trimmed by 3 bases and 4 bases, with 10 bases remaining between them. For the CDR3, the DNA is TGTGCCAGCAGCGGGACCCGGGGCACCGGGGAGCTGTTTTTT. This encodes CASSGTRGTGELFF. The complete variable domain, with remaining parts taken from reference TRBV9 and TRBJ2-2, reads DSGVTQTPKHLITATGQRVTLRCSPRSGDLSVYWYQQSLDQGLQFLIQYYNGEERAKGNILERFSAQQFPDLHSELNLSSLELGDSALYFCASSGTRGTGELFFGEGSRLTVL.

The rearrangement joins TRBV28 to TRBJ2-1; 10 bases are shared with TRBD2. Germline V gives CDR1 MDHEN, CDR2 SYDVKM. Losses at the gene ends were 7 bases for V and 4 bases for J; bases not matched to a gene: 4. CDR3 length equals 14 residues. CDR3 bases: TGTGCCAGCACCACTAGCGGGGATTACAATGAGCAGTTCTTC. Translating gives CASTTSGDYNEQFF.

The V gene is TRBV27, the J gene TRBJ2-3, with D possibly TRBD1 on 6 matching bases. Trimming removed 5 bases at V and 4 bases at J, with 16 bases between. Germline assignment: CDR1 MNHEY and CDR2 SMNVEV (reference sequence). This CDR3 contains 15 residues. The CDR3 is CASSPTPDRPDTQYF. CDR3 coding DNA: TGTGCCAGCAGTCCTACCCCCGACAGGCCAGATACGCAGTATTTT.

This clone was picked up a small number of times. The chain couples TRBV28 to TRBJ2-3, with D possibly being TRBD1 (6 bases). From germline, CDR1 is MDHEN and CDR2 SYDVKM. Trimming removed 6 bases from V and 5 bases from J, with 27 bases in between. The CDR3 loop spans 18 amino acids. In nucleotides, the CDR3 is TGTGCCAGCAGGACTACCTTTCTCCGGGACCCCAGGGGAGATACGCAGTATTTT. This gives the protein CASRTTFLRDPRGDTQYF. The full variable domain, rest sourced from reference TRBV28 and TRBJ2-3, is DVKVTQSSRYLVKRTGEKVFLECVQDMDHENMFWYRQDPGLGLRLIYFSYDVKMKEKGDIPEGYSVSREKKERFSLILESASTNQTSMYLCASRTTFLRDPRGDTQYFGPGTRLTVL.

V usage is TRBV11-3 and J usage is TRBJ2-1; 7 bases fit TRBD2. Germline assignment: CDR1 SGHNT and CDR2 YENEEA. V lost 4 bases and J lost 0; bases outside the gene matches: 12. CDR3 size: 18 residues. CDR3: CASSWGVRGGSSYNEQFF. The CDR3 coding sequence is TGTGCCAGCAGCTGGGGAGTGAGGGGCGGGAGCTCCTACAATGAGCAGTTCTTC.

The chain joins TRBV7-6 to TRBJ1-3, with TRBD1 matching 7 bases. The CDR3 is 15 amino acids. Trimming cost V 5 bases and J 2 bases; bases outside gene matches: 6. From germline, CDR1 is SGHVS and CDR2 FNYEAQ. Written as DNA, the CDR3 is TGTGCCAGCAGCCCTAACACAGGGGCTGGAAACACCATATATTTT. This translates into CASSPNTGAGNTIYF.

The CDR3 DNA follows: TGTGCCAGCAGTGAACAACAGGGGTACTATGGCTACACCTTC. As protein: CASSEQQGYYGYTF. J is TRBJ1-2 and V is TRBV25-1, with 7 bases that match TRBD1. Germline V CDR1 and CDR2: MGHDK, SYGVNS. V was pared by 2 bases and J by 3 bases, with 3 bases of the junction left unmatched. CDR3 length equals 14 residues.

The rearrangement joins TRBV5-8 to TRBJ2-7, with 12 bases lining up with TRBD1. This CDR3 is built from 15 residues. Losses at the gene ends were 0 bases for V and 9 bases for J; bases not matched to a gene: 7. Germline V gene lookup returns CDR1 SGHTS and CDR2 YDEGEE. The CDR3 DNA sequence: TGTGCCAGCAGCTTGGTCGGGACAGGGGGCAGTGGGCAGTACTTC. Its translation: CASSLVGTGGSGQYF.

The chain combines TRBV3-1 (or the pseudogene TRBV3-2) with TRBJ2-7, with D possibly being TRBD1 (6 bases). The V end lost 2 bases, the J end lost 5 bases, and 16 bases lay between the germline ends. The CDR3 is 15 amino acids. Per the germline V gene, CDR1 is LGHDT and CDR2 is YNNKEL (reference sequence). CDR3 in DNA: TGTGCCAGCAGCCAATATGTACAGGGTAGGGACGAGCAGTACTTC. It encodes CASSQYVQGRDEQYF.

CDR3 amino acids: CAWRGTGETEAFF. CDR3 nucleotide sequence: TGTGCCTGGAGGGGGACAGGGGAAACTGAAGCTTTCTTT. This chain joins TRBV30 and TRBJ1-1; TRBD1 matches at 10 bases. V trimming: 3 bases; J trimming: 5 bases; junction bases outside the gene matches: 3. From germline, CDR1 is GTSNPN and CDR2 SVGIG (reference sequence). The CDR3 consists of 13 residues.

The CDR3, as DNA: TGTGCCAGCAGACAAGGACTAGCCGAAGAGACCCAGTACTTC. It codes for CASRQGLAEETQYF. The genes are TRBV5-4 and TRBJ2-5; TRBD2 aligns across 8 bases. J lost 3 bases, V lost 5 bases, and 6 bases had no gene match. Germline CDR1 reads SGHNT; CDR2 reads YYREEE (reference sequence). CDR3 length equals 14 residues.

The chain uses TRBV2 and TRBJ1-2, with 8 bases that match TRBD1. Germline V lookup: CDR1 SNHLY, CDR2 FYNNEI. V was pared by 0 bases and J by 2 bases, with 5 bases of the junction left unmatched. The CDR3 is 16 amino acids. The CDR3 DNA follows: TGTGCCAGCAGTGAAGCCGGGACAGGCCAAAACTATGGCTACACCTTC. Protein sequence: CASSEAGTGQNYGYTF.

This chain links TRBV11-2 with TRBJ1-1; D unresolved. V lost 0 bases, J lost 6 bases, and 20 bases lay in between. Germline V gene data show CDR1 as SGHAT and CDR2 as FQNNGV. This CDR3 is built from 17 residues. The CDR3 bases are TGTGCCAGCAGCTTAGATTCACCGGGGATAAGGTCAGCTGAAGCTTTCTTT. It yields the protein CASSLDSPGIRSAEAFF. The variable domain in full, completed from reference TRBV11-2 and TRBJ1-1, reads EAGVAQSPRYKIIEKRQSVAFWCNPISGHATLYWYQQILGQGPKLLIQFQNNGVVDDSQLPKDRFSAERLKGVDSTLKIQPAKLEDSAVYLCASSLDSPGIRSAEAFFGQGTRLTVV.

V and J are TRBV5-1 and TRBJ2-7; 8 positions agree with TRBD1. Looked up from germline, CDR1 is SGHRS and CDR2 is YFSETQ. V was pared by 5 bases and J by 5 bases, with 9 bases of the junction left unmatched. The CDR3 totals 14 residues. CDR3 DNA: TGCGCCAGCAGTCAGGACAGGGTTGGCGACGAGCAGTACTTC. Protein sequence: CASSQDRVGDEQYF.